In this sample, the clone carrying this T cell receptor beta chain turned up a few times. The data belong to a study of T-cell reconstitution after alpha-beta-depleted transplantation in children. Unique molecular identifiers featured in how the TCRbeta library was prepared. TCRdb re-analysed the PCR reads in MiXCR, keeping a single row per CDR3 protein. Of about 360,000 distinct CDR3 sequences listed, less than 15% were seen once; the top ten hold roughly 4.5%. The sequence derives from a human donor who donated a stem cell graft to a child with Fanconi anemia. The starting material was PBMCs, obtained from the stem cell graft.

The CDR3 loop reads CASSGPTSLNTGELFF. For the CDR3, the DNA is TGTGCCAGCAGCGGCCCGACTAGCTTGAACACCGGGGAGCTGTTTTTT. The genes are TRBV9 and TRBJ2-2; 7 nucleotides match TRBD2. This CDR3 spans 16 amino acids. Germline-derived CDR1 and CDR2 are SGDLS and YYNGEE. V shed 3 bases, J shed 1 base, and the junction held 6 bases outside the gene matches.